This T cell receptor beta chain was documented in a study of OX40 agonist ivuxolimab in advanced cancers. Overall study: Treatment received earlier with anti-PD-1, anti-PD-L1 or anti-CTLA-4 agents was allowed, and over 30% had some. Partial responses were achieved by three patients, one with hepatocellular carcinoma and two with cutaneous melanoma. Study-wide findings and caveats: The CD4+ and CD8+ T cells in the blood had expanded clonally by week 6 at 0.1 to 3.0 mg/kg.

This CDR3 has 15 residues. The V and J ends lost 3 bases and 4 bases respectively, with 15 bases between them. CDR1 SNHLY and CDR2 FYNNEI come from the germline V gene. Profiled with immunoSEQ multiplex PCR; TCRdb holds only in-frame clones, not every one. Among approximately 57,000 clones listed, approximately 88% were seen once. A word on this clone: Its antigen is not identified.

The starting material was CD4+ or CD8+ T cells sorted from blood, obtained in a trial of the OX40 agonist ivuxolimab. The chain employs TRBV2 and TRBJ1-2; possibly TRBD1 for D (5 bases). The clonotype was recovered from an adult with an advanced solid tumor such as melanoma, head and neck, liver or kidney cancer. CDR3 sequence: CASSEGGVNSYGYTF. DNA of the CDR3: TGTGCCAGCAGTGAGGGGGGGGTGAATTCCTATGGCTACACCTTC. Together with reference TRBV2 and TRBJ1-2, the CDR3 gives the full variable domain: EPEVTQTPSHQVTQMGQEVILRCVPISNHLYFYWYRQILGQKVEFLVSFYNNEISEKSEIFDDQFSVERPDGSNFTLKIRSTKLEDSAMYFCASSEGGVNSYGYTFGSGTRLTVV.